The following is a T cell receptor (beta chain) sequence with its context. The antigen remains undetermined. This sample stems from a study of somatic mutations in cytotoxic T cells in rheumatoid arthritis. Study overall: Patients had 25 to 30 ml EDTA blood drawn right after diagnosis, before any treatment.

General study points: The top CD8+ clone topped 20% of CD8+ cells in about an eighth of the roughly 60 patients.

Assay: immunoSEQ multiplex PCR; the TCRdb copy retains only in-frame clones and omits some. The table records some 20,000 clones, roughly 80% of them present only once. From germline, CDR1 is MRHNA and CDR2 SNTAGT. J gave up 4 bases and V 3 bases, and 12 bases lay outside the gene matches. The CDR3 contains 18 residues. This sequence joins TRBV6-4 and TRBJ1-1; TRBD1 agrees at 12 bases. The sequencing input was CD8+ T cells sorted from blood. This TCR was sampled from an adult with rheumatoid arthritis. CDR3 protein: CASSEHRDRGPEGTEAFF. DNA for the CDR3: TGTGCCAGCAGTGAACACCGGGACAGGGGGCCAGAGGGCACTGAAGCTTTCTTT.